This T cell receptor (beta chain) stems from a study of blood T cell repertoires in COVID-19. Study summary: The United States, Italy and Spain supplied acute and convalescent COVID-19 samples. PBMCs, B-cell-depleted T cells, or T cells were the source of the cDNA or gDNA that made up the material.

In the source study's methods: Quantification of nucleated cells was approximated via reference gene primer amplification. Some clones are missing from TCRdb's copy, which holds only in-frame ones; the method was immunoSEQ multiplex PCR. The DNA gave D and trimming, while V, J and clone size come from that table. The sample records tens of thousands of clones, about nine tenths being singletons. The material sequenced was peripheral blood. This sequence originates from a male donor with acute or convalescent COVID-19.

The CDR3 loop is CATSRDYEDYEQYF. CDR3 coding DNA: TGTGCCACCAGCAGAGATTACGAGGACTACGAGCAGTACTTC. The chain uses TRBV15 and TRBJ2-7; D uncertain. The CDR3 contains 14 residues. Looked up from germline, CDR1 is LNHNV and CDR2 is YYDKDF (reference sequence). V lost 0 bases and J lost 3, with 9 bases in between.